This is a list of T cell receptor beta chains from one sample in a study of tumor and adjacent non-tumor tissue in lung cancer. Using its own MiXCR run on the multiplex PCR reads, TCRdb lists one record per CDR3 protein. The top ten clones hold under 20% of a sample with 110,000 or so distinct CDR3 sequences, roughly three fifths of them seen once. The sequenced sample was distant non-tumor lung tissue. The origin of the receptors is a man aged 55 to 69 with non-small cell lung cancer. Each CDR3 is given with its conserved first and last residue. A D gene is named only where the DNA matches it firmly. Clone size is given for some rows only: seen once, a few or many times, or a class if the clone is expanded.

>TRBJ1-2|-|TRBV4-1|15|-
CTSSQELSGLFGYTF
TGCACCAGCAGCCAAGAGTTGTCAGGGCTATTTGGCTACACCTTC
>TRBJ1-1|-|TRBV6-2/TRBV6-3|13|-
CASSYSRWTEAFF
TGTGCCAGCAGTTACTCAAGGTGGACTGAAGCTTTCTTT
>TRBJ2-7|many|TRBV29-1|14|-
CSVEVGLGGDEQYF
TGCAGCGTTGAAGTGGGGCTCGGGGGTGACGAGCAGTACTTC
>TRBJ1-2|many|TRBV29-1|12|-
CSVEETGYGYTF
TGCAGCGTTGAAGAAACGGGCTATGGCTACACCTTC
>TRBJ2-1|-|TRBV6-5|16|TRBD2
CANSSPGTNQAGEQFF
TGTGCCAACAGTTCCCCCGGGACTAACCAGGCAGGTGAGCAGTTCTTC
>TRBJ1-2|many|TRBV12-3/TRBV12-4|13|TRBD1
CASRTGGASGYTF
TGTGCCAGCAGGACAGGGGGCGCGAGTGGCTACACCTTC
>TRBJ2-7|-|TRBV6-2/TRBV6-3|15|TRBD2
CASSSLSGRSYDQYF
TGTGCGAGCAGTTCCCTCAGCGGGAGAAGTTACGATCAGTACTTC
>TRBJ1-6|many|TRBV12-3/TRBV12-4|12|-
CASSVQLSPLHF
TGTGCCAGCAGTGTACAGCTTTCACCCCTCCACTTT
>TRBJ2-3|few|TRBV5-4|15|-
CASSIPLGNTDTQYF
TGTGCCAGCAGCATACCCCTCGGCAACACAGATACGCAGTATTTT
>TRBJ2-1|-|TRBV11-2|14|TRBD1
CASSSEQGVDEQFF
TGTGCCAGCAGCTCCGAACAGGGGGTCGATGAGCAGTTTTTC
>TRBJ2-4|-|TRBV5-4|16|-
CASSSVQNPPKNIQYF
TGTGCCAGCAGCTCGGTACAGAATCCGCCCAAAAACATTCAGTACTTC
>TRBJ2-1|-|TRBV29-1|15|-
CGVEGTFFSQNEQFF
TGCGGCGTTGAAGGGACTTTCTTCTCCCAGAATGAGCAGTTCTTC
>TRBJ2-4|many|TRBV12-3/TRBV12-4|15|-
CASSLGGLAKNIQYF
TGTGCCAGCAGTTTAGGAGGTTTAGCCAAAAACATTCAGTACTTC
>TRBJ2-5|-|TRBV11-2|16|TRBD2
CVSSPRTSVVWETQYF
TGTGTCAGCAGCCCCCGTACTAGCGTGGTGTGGGAGACCCAGTACTTC
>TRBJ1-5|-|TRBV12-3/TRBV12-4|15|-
CASSSIGSRNQPQHF
TGTGCCAGCAGTTCAATAGGGTCACGCAATCAGCCCCAGCATTTT
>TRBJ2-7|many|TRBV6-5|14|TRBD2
CASSSPRGRGEQYF
TGTGCCAGCAGCTCCCCGCGGGGGAGGGGCGAGCAGTACTTC
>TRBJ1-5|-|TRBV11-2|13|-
CANSFSQNQPQHF
TGTGCCAACAGCTTTTCCCAAAATCAGCCCCAGCATTTT
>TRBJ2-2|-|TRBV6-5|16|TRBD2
CASRTGTSMNTGELFF
TGTGCCAGCAGGACTGGGACTAGCATGAACACCGGGGAGTTGTTTTTT
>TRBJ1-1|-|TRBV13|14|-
CASSRGKGNTEAFF
TGTGCCAGTAGCAGAGGAAAGGGGAACACTGAAGCTTTCTTT
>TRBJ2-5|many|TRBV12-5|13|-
CASGLSGSETQYF
TGTGCTAGTGGTTTGTCAGGTAGCGAGACCCAGTACTTC
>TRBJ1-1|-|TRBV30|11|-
CAWNEYTEAFF
TGTGCCTGGAATGAGTACACTGAAGCTTTCTTT
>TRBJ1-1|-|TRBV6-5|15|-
CASRRGTGMNTVAFF
TGTGCCAGCAGACGAGGTACAGGGATGAACACTGTAGCTTTCTTT
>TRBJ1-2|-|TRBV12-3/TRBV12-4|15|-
CASRGRGMTNYGYTF
TGTGCCAGTAGGGGGAGAGGAATGACAAACTATGGCTACACCTTC
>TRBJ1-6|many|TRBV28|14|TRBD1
CASSRDRVGSPLHF
TGTGCCAGCAGTCGCGACAGGGTTGGATCACCCCTCCACTTT
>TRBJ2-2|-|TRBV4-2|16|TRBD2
CTSSLSTSDWAEELFF
TGTACCAGCAGCCTTTCGACTAGCGATTGGGCCGAGGAGCTGTTTTTT
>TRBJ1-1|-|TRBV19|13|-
CASSYSKYTEAFF
TGTGCCAGTAGTTACTCAAAATACACTGAAGCTTTCTTT
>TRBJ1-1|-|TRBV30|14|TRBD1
CAWASGTGCAGAFF
TGTGCCTGGGCCTCCGGGACAGGGTGCGCCGGGGCTTTCTTT
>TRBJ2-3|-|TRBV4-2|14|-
CTSSQTSPIDTQYF
TGTACCAGCAGCCAGACTAGTCCGATAGATACGCAGTATTTT
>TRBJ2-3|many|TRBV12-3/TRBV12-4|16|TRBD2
CASSTAGTSGTDTQYF
TGTGCCAGCAGTACAGCCGGGACTAGCGGTACAGATACGCAGTATTTT
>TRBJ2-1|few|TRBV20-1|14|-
CSAMPWRSYNEQFF
TGCAGTGCTATGCCGTGGAGGAGCTACAATGAGCAGTTCTTC
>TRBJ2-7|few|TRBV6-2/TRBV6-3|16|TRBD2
CAGSSTGGSGNYEQYF
TGTGCCGGTAGTTCCACCGGCGGTAGCGGGAACTACGAGCAGTACTTC
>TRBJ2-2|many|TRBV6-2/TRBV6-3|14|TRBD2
CASRSTSWTGELFF
TGTGCCAGCAGATCGACTAGCTGGACCGGGGAGCTGTTTTTT
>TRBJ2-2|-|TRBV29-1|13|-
CSVASVGTGKLFF
TGCAGCGTTGCGTCTGTGGGTACCGGGAAGCTGTTTTTT
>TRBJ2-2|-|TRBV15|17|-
CATSRVRRHHGAGELFF
TGTGCCACCAGCAGAGTAAGGAGACACCATGGGGCCGGGGAGCTGTTTTTT
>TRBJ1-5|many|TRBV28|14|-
CASSPGLSNQPQHF
TGTGCCAGCTCACCGGGACTGAGCAATCAGCCCCAGCATTTT
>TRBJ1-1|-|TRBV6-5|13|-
CANSYVGSAEAFF
TGTGCCAACAGCTATGTGGGCTCGGCTGAAGCTTTCTTT
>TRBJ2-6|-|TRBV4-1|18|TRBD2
CASSHLAGEHSGANVLTF
TGTGCCAGCAGCCACCTAGCGGGGGAGCACTCTGGGGCCAACGTCCTGACTTTC
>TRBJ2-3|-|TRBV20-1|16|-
CSARDRLRGSTDTQYF
TGCAGTGCTAGAGATCGGTTGAGGGGGAGCACAGATACGCAGTATTTT
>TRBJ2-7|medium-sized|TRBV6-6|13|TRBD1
CASTTQGAYEQYF
TGTGCCAGCACCACACAGGGGGCCTACGAGCAGTACTTC
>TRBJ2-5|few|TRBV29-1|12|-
CSVESGAETQYF
TGCAGCGTTGAGTCCGGGGCGGAGACCCAGTACTTC